One sample yielded the 9 T cell receptor beta chains listed below, sequenced in a study of a mutant IDH1 vaccine in newly diagnosed glioma. Libraries were prepared by immunoSEQ multiplex PCR; TCRdb keeps only in-frame clonotypes and omits some of them. The sample lists just under 95,000 clones, around four fifths seen once, with less than 8.5% in the top ten. Time point specified: baseline, week 1 (first vaccination visit). Treatment noted: pre-vaccination baseline after standard-of-care therapy. The sample here was PBMCs, taken from a glioma patient treated with radiotherapy, temozolomide or both. These receptors all come from a man in his forties with glioma.

This clone appeared a few times. This chain joins TRBV4-2 and TRBJ1-6; D is unclear. From germline, CDR1 is LGHNA and CDR2 YNFKEQ. V was trimmed by 3 bases and J by 3 bases, leaving 9 bases between them. The CDR3 sequence is 15 residues long. CDR3 nucleotide sequence: TGTGCCAGCAGCCACCTCCGGGACTATAATTCACCCCTCCACTTT. As protein: CASSHLRDYNSPLHF.

The chain links TRBV6-1 to TRBJ1-2, with D possibly being TRBD1 (6 bases). Germline lookup yields CDR1 MNHNS and CDR2 SASEGT. This CDR3 region has 15 residues. Trimming left V 1 base short and J 6 bases short, with 15 bases between. The CDR3 loop is CASSEGGAGGDGYTF. For the CDR3, the DNA is TGTGCCAGCAGTGAAGGGGGGGCAGGAGGGGATGGCTACACCTTC.

The V and J genes are TRBV29-1 and TRBJ1-4, with D uncertain. With 7 bases removed from V and 7 bases from J, the gap between germline ends came to 13 bases. There are 12 residues in the CDR3. Per the germline V gene, CDR1 is SQVTM and CDR2 is ANQGSEA. The CDR3 DNA follows: TGCAGCGCTGGCGGGGTGGGTGAAAAACTGTTTTTT. Protein sequence: CSAGGVGEKLFF.

This clone was recorded a few times. The chain carries TRBV19 and TRBJ2-2, with 8 bases aligning to TRBD2. V trimming: 9 bases; J trimming: 3 bases; junction bases outside the gene matches: 9. Germline CDR1 reads LNHDA; CDR2 reads SQIVND (reference sequence). CDR3 length: 15 residues. The chain's CDR3 is CASGERERYTGELFF. The CDR3, as DNA: TGTGCCAGCGGGGAGCGGGAGCGGTACACCGGGGAGCTGTTTTTT.

This clone occurred once. This sequence joins TRBV9 and TRBJ2-7; no definite D call. Trimming removed 0 bases at V and 4 bases at J, with 8 bases between. The CDR3 runs 13 residues. The germline CDR1 and CDR2 sequences are SGDLS and YYNGEE. The CDR3 loop is CASSVGAGYEQYF. CDR3 coding DNA: TGTGCCAGCAGCGTAGGTGCTGGGTACGAGCAGTACTTC. The full variable domain, with the rest looked up from reference TRBV9 and TRBJ2-7, is DSGVTQTPKHLITATGQRVTLRCSPRSGDLSVYWYQQSLDQGLQFLIQYYNGEERAKGNILERFSAQQFPDLHSELNLSSLELGDSALYFCASSVGAGYEQYFGPGTRLTVT.

V and J are TRBV7-2 and TRBJ1-3; D not resolved. The germline CDR1 and CDR2 sequences are SGHTA and FQGNSA. Trimming pared 1 base from V and 0 bases from J, leaving 7 bases between. The CDR3 covers 15 residues. In DNA, the CDR3 is TGTGCCAGCAGCTTAGGGGCAGGCTCTGGAAACACCATATATTTT. The encoded protein is CASSLGAGSGNTIYF.

The chain carries TRBV18 and TRBJ1-2, with 10 bases identical to TRBD1. The CDR3 is made up of 12 amino acids. Germline trimming cut 5 bases from V and 11 bases from J; bases unmatched to any gene: 5. Germline values: CDR1 KGHSH, CDR2 LQKENI. Here the CDR3 reads CASSSGTGAYTF. The CDR3, as DNA: TGTGCCAGCTCATCCGGGACAGGGGCTTACACCTTC.

This clone was detected a few times. The gene calls are TRBV6-1 and TRBJ2-7, with a possible D match to TRBD2 (6 bases). V gave up 1 base and J gave up 1 base, with 11 bases separating them. This CDR3 has 15 residues. Germline values: CDR1 MNHNS, CDR2 SASEGT. The CDR3 bases are TGTGCCAGCAGTGAAGGGACGGCGGGGTCCTACGAGCAGTACTTC. Translation gives CASSEGTAGSYEQYF.

This clone was counted only a few times. The chain combines TRBV5-4 with TRBJ1-2, with 7 positions matching TRBD1. CDR3 size: 14 residues. Looked up from germline, CDR1 is SGHNT and CDR2 is YYREEE (reference sequence). J was trimmed by 4 bases and V by 3 bases; bases with no gene match: 6. CDR3: CASSSTGIGYGYTF. In nucleotides, the CDR3 is TGTGCCAGCAGCTCGACAGGGATCGGCTATGGCTACACCTTC.